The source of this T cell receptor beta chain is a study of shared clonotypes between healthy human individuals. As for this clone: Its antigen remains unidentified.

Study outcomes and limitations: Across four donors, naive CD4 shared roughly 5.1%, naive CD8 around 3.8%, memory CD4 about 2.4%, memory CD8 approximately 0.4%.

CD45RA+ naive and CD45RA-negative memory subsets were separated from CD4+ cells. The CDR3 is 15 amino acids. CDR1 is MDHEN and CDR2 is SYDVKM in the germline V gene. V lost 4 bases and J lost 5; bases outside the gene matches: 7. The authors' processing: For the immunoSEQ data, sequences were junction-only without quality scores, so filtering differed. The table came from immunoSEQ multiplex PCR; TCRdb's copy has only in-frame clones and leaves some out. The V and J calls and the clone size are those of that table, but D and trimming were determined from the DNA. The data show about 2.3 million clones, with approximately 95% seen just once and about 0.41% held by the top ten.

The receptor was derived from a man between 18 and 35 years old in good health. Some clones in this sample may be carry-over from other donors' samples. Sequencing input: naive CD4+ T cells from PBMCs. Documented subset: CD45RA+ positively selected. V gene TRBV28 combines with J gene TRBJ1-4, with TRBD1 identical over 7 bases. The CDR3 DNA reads TGTGCCAGCAGTTCCGGACAGGACCCGAATGAAAAACTGTTTTTT. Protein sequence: CASSSGQDPNEKLFF.